A single sample gave rise to the 10 T cell receptor beta chains below, sequenced in a study of T cell changes during pregnancy in multiple sclerosis. The protocol was immunoSEQ multiplex PCR, while the TCRdb copy is restricted to in-frame clones and leaves out a portion. The table has tens of thousands of clones, roughly nine tenths seen once. Sequencing was performed on CD4+ T cells from peripheral blood mononuclear cells, taken after pregnancy. The receptors were sampled from a female donor with multiple sclerosis, enrolled in a pregnancy study.

CDR3 sequence: CASSAGTGGVDTQYF. The CDR3 DNA follows: TGTGCCAGCAGCGCGGGGACAGGGGGCGTAGATACGCAGTATTTT. The V gene is TRBV9, the J gene TRBJ2-3; 12 bases agree with TRBD1. Germline V gene data show CDR1 as SGDLS and CDR2 as YYNGEE. The CDR3 sequence is 15 residues long. V shed 3 bases and J 5 bases; nucleotides not matched to a gene: 4.

The V gene is TRBV9, the J gene TRBJ1-1; D might be TRBD1 (6 bases). The CDR3 has 13 amino acids. Germline loops: CDR1 SGDLS, CDR2 YYNGEE. With 4 bases removed from V and 11 bases from J, the gap between germline ends came to 18 bases. CDR3 residues: CASSSRDTPVAFF. The CDR3 region has the DNA TGTGCCAGCAGCTCCCGGGACACCCCGGTGGCTTTCTTT.

The V gene is TRBV7-7, the J gene TRBJ2-5; D is perhaps TRBD1 (6 bases). The CDR3 runs to 14 residues. CDR1 is SSHAT and CDR2 is FNYEAQ in the germline V gene (reference sequence). Trimming stripped 5 bases from V and 5 bases from J, with 15 bases between. CDR3 nucleotides: TGTGCCAGCAGCCACGAGCAGGGGCCGGAGACCCAGTACTTC. It specifies CASSHEQGPETQYF.

The chain couples TRBV4-2 to TRBJ2-3, with D uncertain. Germline CDR1 LGHNA, CDR2 YNFKEQ. The CDR3 loop spans 15 amino acids. The V end was cut by 2 bases, the J end by 2 bases, with 11 bases between. The CDR3 reads CASSQSPSPTDTQYF. CDR3 nucleotide sequence: TGTGCCAGCAGCCAATCCCCCTCCCCCACAGATACGCAGTATTTT.

The V and J genes are TRBV7-5 and TRBJ2-5; the table's D call, TRBD1, has no DNA check behind it. TRBV7-5 counts as a pseudogene. The CDR3 contains 18 residues. CDR3 sequence reads: CVRSLRRPDRGDQETQYF. CDR3 nucleotide sequence: TGTGTCAGAAGCTTACGGAGACCGGACAGGGGCGACCAAGAGACCCAGTACTTC.

The V call is TRBV28, the J call TRBJ2-3; 9 nucleotides match TRBD1. The CDR3 is 14 amino acids. Per the germline V gene, CDR1 is MDHEN and CDR2 is SYDVKM. Trimming at V came to 6 bases and at J to 6 bases, leaving 7 bases not matched to a gene. The CDR3 DNA reads TGTGCCAGCAGACCGGGGACAGGGTGGGATACGCAGTATTTT. Protein: CASRPGTGWDTQYF.

The chain couples TRBV5-1 to TRBJ2-3; D not certain. Trimming removed 0 bases at V and 6 bases at J, with 8 bases between. This CDR3 is built from 13 residues. CDR1 and CDR2 (germline): SGHRS, YFSETQ. CDR3 nucleotides: TGCGCCAGCAGCTTGGCCCCCCTTGATACGCAGTATTTT. This translates into CASSLAPLDTQYF. Combining the CDR3 with reference TRBV5-1 and TRBJ2-3 gives the whole variable domain KAGVTQTPRYLIKTRGQQVTLSCSPISGHRSVSWYQQTPGQGLQFLFEYFSETQRNKGNFPGRFSGRQFSNSRSEMNVSTLELGDSALYLCASSLAPLDTQYFGPGTRLTVL.

The J gene is TRBJ1-5, the V gene TRBV19, with D possibly TRBD1 on 5 matching bases. Germline loops: CDR1 LNHDA, CDR2 SQIVND (reference sequence). Trimming shortened V by 8 bases and J by 0 bases, and 11 bases separated the two germline ends. The CDR3 totals 14 residues. CDR3: CASGGENSNQPQHF. CDR3 nucleotides: TGTGCCAGTGGGGGGGAGAATAGCAATCAGCCCCAGCATTTT.

V is TRBV6-1 and J is TRBJ2-3; TRBD2 matches 13 bases. The V gene end was trimmed by 4 bases and the J gene end by 7 bases; junction bases not matched to a gene: 8. CDR1 is MNHNS and CDR2 is SASEGT in the germline V gene. The CDR3 runs to 16 residues. Here the CDR3 DNA reads TGTGCCAGCAGTGGACTAGCGGGGGGCCTGAAACATACGCAGTATTTT. Translating gives CASSGLAGGLKHTQYF.

This chain joins TRBV5-1 and TRBJ2-7, with 14 bases matching TRBD2. Germline loops: CDR1 SGHRS, CDR2 YFSETQ. Trimming removed 3 bases from V and 2 bases from J; junction bases left unmatched: 1. The CDR3 extends over 15 amino acids. In DNA, the CDR3 is TGCGCCAGCAGCTGGACTAGCGGGAGGACCTACGAGCAGTACTTC. Its translation is CASSWTSGRTYEQYF. Full variable domain (outside the CDR3, taken from reference TRBV5-1 and TRBJ2-7): KAGVTQTPRYLIKTRGQQVTLSCSPISGHRSVSWYQQTPGQGLQFLFEYFSETQRNKGNFPGRFSGRQFSNSRSEMNVSTLELGDSALYLCASSWTSGRTYEQYFGPGTRLTVT.